The T cell receptor beta chain under discussion was sequenced for a study of T cell responses to AZD1222 COVID-19 vaccine. On the study more broadly: Doses given second, at about 4 or about 12 weeks, were pooled.

From germline, CDR1 is SGDLS and CDR2 YYNGEE. V lost 4 bases to trimming and J lost 7 bases, with 20 bases between them. This CDR3 is built from 15 residues. Points on this clone: Its specificity is unknown.

Overall study results and limits: The reported proportion of spike-specific TCRs targeting unmutated variant regions was nearly half. Clonal diversity was possibly underestimated, and white British individuals and females predominated among donors. The study identified only six AZD1222 recipients as seropositive at baseline.

The assay was immunoSEQ multiplex PCR, and TCRdb's table has in-frame clones only and misses some. The sample records over 150,000 clones, roughly 92% being singletons. The material was peripheral blood, obtained on day 0 of AZD1222 vaccination. This clonotype was obtained from an adult in good health. V and J are TRBV9 and TRBJ1-1, with D possibly being TRBD1 (5 bases). The CDR3 is CASSPHIPGGGEAFF. The CDR3, as DNA: TGTGCCAGCAGCCCACACATTCCGGGGGGAGGTGAAGCTTTCTTT. The full variable domain, its missing parts supplied by reference TRBV9 and TRBJ1-1, is DSGVTQTPKHLITATGQRVTLRCSPRSGDLSVYWYQQSLDQGLQFLIQYYNGEERAKGNILERFSAQQFPDLHSELNLSSLELGDSALYFCASSPHIPGGGEAFFGQGTRLTVV.